This T cell receptor (beta chain) was recorded in a study of blood T cell repertoires in COVID-19. The length of the CDR3 is 14 residues. CDR1 is SEHNR and CDR2 is FQNEAQ in the germline V gene (reference sequence). V was shortened by 6 bases and J by 3 bases, with 14 bases between the two germline ends. TCRdb's copy holds only in-frame clones and misses some; the assay was immunoSEQ multiplex PCR. Among tens of thousands of clones listed, approximately 90% were seen once. Sequencing was performed on peripheral blood. The chain links TRBV7-9 to TRBJ2-5; possibly TRBD1 for D (6 bases). The clonotype originates from a man aged 55 to 69 with COVID-19, enrolled during active disease. This CDR3 is CASSRTEGEETQYF. The CDR3, as DNA: TGTGCCAGCAGTAGGACAGAAGGGGAAGAGACCCAGTACTTC.